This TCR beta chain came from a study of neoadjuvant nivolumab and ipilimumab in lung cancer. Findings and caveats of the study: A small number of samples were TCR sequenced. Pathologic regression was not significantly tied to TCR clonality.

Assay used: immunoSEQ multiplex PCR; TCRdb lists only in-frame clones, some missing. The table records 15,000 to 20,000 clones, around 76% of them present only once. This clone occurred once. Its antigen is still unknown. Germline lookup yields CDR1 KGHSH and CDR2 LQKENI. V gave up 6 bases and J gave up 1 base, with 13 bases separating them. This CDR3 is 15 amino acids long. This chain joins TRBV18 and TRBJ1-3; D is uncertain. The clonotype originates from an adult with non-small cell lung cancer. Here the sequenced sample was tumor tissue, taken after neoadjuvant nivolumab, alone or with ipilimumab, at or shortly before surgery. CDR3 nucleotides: TGTGCCAGCTCCTTCGACGGGCCGTCTGGAAACACCATATATTTT. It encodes CASSFDGPSGNTIYF. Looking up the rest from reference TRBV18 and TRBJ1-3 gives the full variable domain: NAGVMQNPRHLVRRRGQEARLRCSPMKGHSHVYWYRQLPEEGLKFMVYLQKENIIDESGMPKERFSAEFPKEGPSILRIQQVVRGDSAAYFCASSFDGPSGNTIYFGEGSWLTVV.